This T cell receptor beta chain was sequenced in a study of T cells after yellow fever vaccination. There are a few counts of this clonotype. The junction departs from germline at one end; a sequencing error may be responsible. A single record per CDR3 protein comes from TCRdb applying MiXCR to the 5' RACE reads. The repertoire has hundreds of thousands of distinct CDR3 sequences, around an eighth of them found once; the top ten carry around 14%. This TCR was recovered from a man between 25 and 39 years old who received the YFV17D yellow fever vaccine. Sequencing was performed on PBMCs, taken on the day of the yellow fever booster vaccination.

CDR3 loop: CASSRGPGNEQFF. The CDR3 DNA is TGTGCTAGCAGCCGGGGCCCGGGGAATGAGCAGTTCTTC. The chain joins TRBV7-7 to TRBJ2-1, with D perhaps being TRBD1 or TRBD2 (5 bases each). Germline V gives CDR1 SSHAT, CDR2 FNYEAQ (reference sequence). CDR3 length equals 13 residues. Together with reference TRBV7-7 and TRBJ2-1, the CDR3 gives the full variable domain: GAGVSQSPRYKVTKRGQDVTLRCDPISSHATLYWYQQALGQGPEFLTYFNYEAQPDKSGLPSDRFSAERPEGSISTLTIQRTEQRDSAMYRCASSRGPGNEQFFGPGTRLTVL.